A selection of T cell receptor beta chains follows, all from one sample in a study of cytomegalovirus exposure and HLA in healthy donors. Using immunoSEQ multiplex PCR, the repertoire was profiled, and TCRdb retains in-frame clones only, with some absent. Among 180,000 or so clones listed, 76% were seen once. Source material: PBMCs. The receptors originated from a man between 18 and 35 years old in good health and CMV-seronegative. Each CDR3 is given with its conserved first and last residue. Each record gives: clone size, D gene, CDR3 length, J gene, V gene, CDR3 protein, CDR3 DNA. D genes are given only for firm matches. Clone size, where shown, is once, few, many, or a class for clones that have expanded.

abundance: -
d_gene: TRBD1
len: 15
j_gene: TRBJ1-2
v_gene: TRBV7-3
CDR3aa: CASSLKPGTGYGYTF
CDR3nt: TGTGCCAGCAGCTTAAAACCCGGGACAGGCTATGGCTACACCTTC

abundance: -
d_gene: -
len: 15
j_gene: TRBJ2-7
v_gene: TRBV11-2
CDR3aa: CASSLDGAGSYEQYF
CDR3nt: TGTGCCAGCAGCTTAGATGGGGCGGGGTCGTACGAGCAGTACTTC

abundance: once
d_gene: -
len: 12
j_gene: TRBJ2-7
v_gene: TRBV4-2
CDR3aa: CASSQGPSEQYF
CDR3nt: TGTGCCAGCAGCCAAGGCCCCAGTGAGCAGTACTTC

abundance: -
d_gene: -
len: 13
j_gene: TRBJ1-1
v_gene: TRBV2
CDR3aa: CASRGGGPYEAFF
CDR3nt: TGTGCCAGCAGAGGGGGGGGACCGTATGAAGCTTTCTTT

abundance: once
d_gene: -
len: 14
j_gene: TRBJ2-3
v_gene: TRBV27
CDR3aa: CASSLSRATDTQYF
CDR3nt: TGTGCCAGCAGTTTATCCCGAGCCACAGATACGCAGTATTTT

abundance: -
d_gene: -
len: 16
j_gene: TRBJ2-3
v_gene: TRBV6-1
CDR3aa: CASSDGRSPGQDTQYF
CDR3nt: TGTGCCAGCAGTGATGGGAGGTCCCCCGGGCAAGATACGCAGTATTTT

abundance: -
d_gene: TRBD1
len: 16
j_gene: TRBJ1-5
v_gene: TRBV11-2
CDR3aa: CASSFSGTGAPRPQHF
CDR3nt: TGTGCCAGCAGCTTCTCCGGGACAGGGGCCCCCCGGCCCCAGCATTTT

abundance: -
d_gene: TRBD2
len: 15
j_gene: TRBJ2-7
v_gene: TRBV11-1
CDR3aa: CASSSTSGTIYEQYF
CDR3nt: TGTGCCAGCAGCTCGACTAGCGGGACAATCTACGAGCAGTACTTC

abundance: -
d_gene: -
len: 12
j_gene: TRBJ2-5
v_gene: TRBV2
CDR3aa: CASSAGVETQYF
CDR3nt: TGTGCCAGCAGTGCAGGGGTCGAGACCCAGTACTTC

abundance: -
d_gene: -
len: 14
j_gene: TRBJ2-7
v_gene: TRBV5-1
CDR3aa: CASSPKTDLYEQYF
CDR3nt: TGCGCCAGCAGCCCCAAGACAGACTTATACGAGCAGTACTTC

abundance: once
d_gene: -
len: 15
j_gene: TRBJ1-2
v_gene: TRBV9
CDR3aa: CASSVQGARGYGYTF
CDR3nt: TGTGCCAGCAGCGTACAAGGGGCGCGAGGCTATGGCTACACCTTC

abundance: few
d_gene: -
len: 16
j_gene: TRBJ2-1
v_gene: TRBV4-2
CDR3aa: CASSQLTGLSYNEQFF
CDR3nt: TGTGCCAGCAGCCAACTAACCGGACTCTCCTACAATGAGCAGTTCTTC

abundance: -
d_gene: TRBD1
len: 15
j_gene: TRBJ1-1
v_gene: TRBV6-5
CDR3aa: CASSLGTGSNTEAFF
CDR3nt: TGTGCCAGCAGTTTGGGGACAGGGTCGAACACTGAAGCTTTCTTT

abundance: -
d_gene: -
len: 14
j_gene: TRBJ2-7
v_gene: TRBV7-9
CDR3aa: CASSLAPGSYEQYF
CDR3nt: TGTGCCAGCAGCTTAGCCCCAGGCTCCTACGAGCAGTACTTC

abundance: -
d_gene: TRBD1
len: 17
j_gene: TRBJ1-5
v_gene: TRBV6-1
CDR3aa: CASSEATGTGGGQPQHF
CDR3nt: TGTGCCAGCAGTGAAGCAACCGGGACAGGGGGCGGTCAGCCCCAGCATTTT

abundance: -
d_gene: TRBD2
len: 14
j_gene: TRBJ2-7
v_gene: TRBV6-1
CDR3aa: CASSVGGYIYEQYF
CDR3nt: TGTGCCAGCAGTGTCGGGGGGTACATCTACGAGCAGTACTTC

abundance: -
d_gene: -
len: 12
j_gene: TRBJ2-7
v_gene: TRBV28
CDR3aa: CASSPAGRRGAF
CDR3nt: TGTGCCAGCAGCCCCGCGGGGAGGCGCGGGGCCTTC

abundance: -
d_gene: -
len: 14
j_gene: TRBJ2-5
v_gene: TRBV4-1
CDR3aa: CASRSDRGYETQYF
CDR3nt: TGCGCCAGCAGATCGGACAGAGGATACGAGACCCAGTACTTC

abundance: -
d_gene: TRBD2
len: 19
j_gene: TRBJ2-3
v_gene: TRBV28
CDR3aa: CASSTPGLAGGRSTDTQYF
CDR3nt: TGTGCCAGCAGTACGCCGGGACTAGCGGGGGGGCGCAGCACAGATACGCAGTATTTT

abundance: -
d_gene: -
len: 14
j_gene: TRBJ2-1
v_gene: TRBV27
CDR3aa: CASERLPLHNEQFF
CDR3nt: TGTGCCAGCGAGAGACTCCCCCTCCACAATGAGCAGTTCTTC

abundance: -
d_gene: TRBD1
len: 14
j_gene: TRBJ1-5
v_gene: TRBV28
CDR3aa: CASSFTGVNQPQHF
CDR3nt: TGTGCCAGCAGTTTTACAGGGGTCAATCAGCCCCAGCATTTT

abundance: -
d_gene: -
len: 12
j_gene: TRBJ2-3
v_gene: TRBV27
CDR3aa: CASRTSVNTQYF
CDR3nt: TGTGCCAGCAGAACCAGCGTGAATACGCAGTATTTT